These 22 T cell receptor beta chains share one sample of origin, sequenced in a study of blood T cell repertoires in COVID-19. The data were produced by immunoSEQ multiplex PCR, yet TCRdb's version contains in-frame clones alone and is incomplete. The table includes 250,000 to 350,000 clones, 75% to 90% detected once. The material sequenced was peripheral blood. These receptors all stem from a woman in her fifties or sixties who had recovered from COVID-19.

A single count supports this clone. The chain couples TRBV24-1 to TRBJ2-1; TRBD1 is a possible D gene (6 bases). Germline CDR1 and CDR2: KGHDR and SFDVKD. Trimming shortened V by 0 bases and J by 3 bases, and 11 bases separated the two germline ends. The CDR3 runs 16 residues. CDR3 in DNA: TGTGCCACCAGTGATTTGCAAGGACAGAGCTACAATGAGCAGTTCTTC. This sequence encodes CATSDLQGQSYNEQFF.

This clone has only one observation. The rearrangement uses TRBV30 and TRBJ1-5; 8 bases align to TRBD1. CDR1 GTSNPN and CDR2 SVGIG come from the germline V gene (reference sequence). The CDR3 is 15 amino acids. Unmatched junction bases numbered 13, after V lost 3 bases and J lost 9 bases. The CDR3 DNA reads as TGTGCCTGGAGGCAGGGGACAGGCTCTTTTCTGCCCCAGCATTTT. Translated: CAWRQGTGSFLPQHF.

The J gene is TRBJ1-2, the V gene TRBV12-3 or TRBV12-4; maybe TRBD1 (5 bases). The CDR3 extends over 12 amino acids. V lost 2 bases and J lost 6, with 7 bases in between. The CDR3 spells CASSLTRDGYTF. The CDR3 DNA follows: TGTGCCAGCAGTTTAACCAGGGATGGCTACACCTTC.

This chain connects TRBV4-3 to TRBJ1-3; the match to TRBD1 covers 8 bases. With V trimmed by 5 bases and J by 6 bases, 15 bases remained unmatched. This CDR3 comprises 17 residues. In germline, CDR1 is LGHNA, CDR2 YSLEER. This CDR3 reads CASSVAAPTGAENTIYF. The CDR3 DNA sequence: TGCGCCAGCAGCGTGGCGGCCCCGACAGGGGCGGAAAACACCATATATTTT.

This chain joins TRBV12-3 or TRBV12-4 and TRBJ1-2; D unresolved. V dropped 6 bases and J dropped 4 bases, with 9 bases sitting between them. CDR3 length: 12 amino acids. CDR3 residues: CASREGVYGYTF. DNA for the CDR3: TGTGCCAGCAGGGAGGGAGTCTATGGCTACACCTTC.

The chain recombines TRBV7-2 with TRBJ1-6, with 8 positions matching TRBD1. The CDR3 extends over 15 amino acids. Losses at the gene ends were 5 bases for V and 7 bases for J; bases not matched to a gene: 7. Germline values: CDR1 SGHTA, CDR2 FQGNSA. This chain's CDR3 is CASSLHRTGNSPLHF. CDR3 DNA sequence: TGTGCCAGCAGCCTACATAGGACAGGGAATTCACCCCTCCACTTT.

The chain combines TRBV7-3 with TRBJ1-5; D perhaps matches TRBD1 (5 bases). Trimming shortened V by 5 bases and J by 8 bases, and 16 bases separated the two germline ends. The CDR3 extends over 14 amino acids. Germline values: CDR1 SGHTA, CDR2 FQGTGA. As DNA, the CDR3 is TGTGCCAGCAGCCTCGCCCCGGGGGTAGAGCCCCAGCATTTT. Translating gives CASSLAPGVEPQHF.

The chain joins TRBV6-6 to TRBJ2-4, with D tentatively TRBD2 (6 bases). CDR3 size: 16 residues. Germline V gene data show CDR1 as MNHNY and CDR2 as SVGAGI (reference sequence). Trimming left V 2 bases short and J 3 bases short, with 14 bases between. CDR3 sequence (DNA): TGTGCCAGCAGTTACCTCACTAGCCCGGTCAAAAACATTCAGTACTTC. It is translated as CASSYLTSPVKNIQYF.

V is TRBV3-1 (or the pseudogene TRBV3-2) and J is TRBJ2-5; possible D gene TRBD1, 6 bases. This CDR3 contains 15 residues. CDR1 and CDR2 (germline): LGHDT, YNNKEL (reference sequence). V shed 0 bases and J shed 6 bases, with 14 bases lying between them. The CDR3 bases are TGTGCCAGCAGCCAAGAGTCCCCAGGGGCGAAGACCCAGTACTTC. This sequence encodes CASSQESPGAKTQYF.

This clone occurred once. CDR3 sequence reads: CASSPLGTSGRWTGELFF. Written as DNA, the CDR3 is TGTGCCAGCAGCCCCCTCGGGACTAGCGGGAGATGGACCGGGGAGCTGTTTTTT. The chain links TRBV6-2 or TRBV6-3 to TRBJ2-2; 14 bases map to TRBD2. CDR1 and CDR2 from the germline V gene are MNHEY and SVGEGT. The V gene end was trimmed by 6 bases and the J gene end by 5 bases; junction bases not matched to a gene: 11. The CDR3 runs to 18 residues.

The chain is built from TRBV5-1 and TRBJ2-2; D not certain. Germline V CDR1 and CDR2: SGHRS, YFSETQ. The CDR3 is 15 residues long. The ends were cut back, 1 base at V and 4 bases at J, with 11 bases in the middle. The CDR3 here is CASSLKSSVTGELFF. The CDR3 region has the DNA TGCGCCAGCAGCTTGAAATCTAGTGTCACCGGGGAGCTGTTTTTT.

This rearrangement joins TRBV11-2 to TRBJ1-3; TRBD1 is a possible D gene (5 bases). The CDR3 contains 18 residues. The germline V and J ends were trimmed by 4 bases and 0 bases, with 19 bases remaining between them. Looked up from germline, CDR1 is SGHAT and CDR2 is FQNNGV. CDR3 coding DNA: TGTGCCAGCAGCTCGCCGAAGGGGAAGGGTCACTCTGGAAACACCATATATTTT. Protein: CASSSPKGKGHSGNTIYF.

The CDR3 reads CAWSGQPSNSPLHF. Here the CDR3 DNA reads TGTGCCTGGAGTGGACAGCCTTCAAATTCACCCCTCCACTTT. The J gene is TRBJ1-6, the V gene TRBV30; tentative D call: TRBD1 (5 bases). The germline V gene encodes CDR1 GTSNPN and CDR2 SVGIG (reference sequence). The CDR3 totals 14 residues. Trimming stripped 1 base from V and 7 bases from J, with 11 bases between.

The chain couples TRBV3-1 (or the pseudogene TRBV3-2) to TRBJ2-1, with 12 nucleotides matching TRBD2. Germline lookup yields CDR1 LGHDT and CDR2 YNNKEL (reference sequence). The CDR3 covers 16 residues. V was clipped by 6 bases and J by 5 bases; unmatched bases: 8. In nucleotides, the CDR3 is TGTGCCAGCAGGGAGTCGACTAGCGGGGGAAACAATGAGCAGTTCTTC. This encodes CASRESTSGGNNEQFF.

The rearrangement links TRBV4-3 to TRBJ1-4; D is ambiguous. Trimming pared 0 bases from V and 3 bases from J, leaving 8 bases between. The CDR3 runs 15 residues. Germline V gene sequence: CDR1 LGHNA, CDR2 YSLEER. The CDR3 DNA follows: TGCGCCAGCAGCCAAGATCCGGGGTCTAATGAAAAACTGTTTTTT. Residues: CASSQDPGSNEKLFF.

The chain has TRBV24-1 and TRBJ1-2, with 8 bases aligning to TRBD1. J was trimmed by 1 base and V by 7 bases; bases with no gene match: 7. The CDR3 has 15 residues. Germline CDR1 KGHDR, CDR2 SFDVKD. The CDR3 reads CATRRTGKFNYGYTF. The DNA of the CDR3 is TGTGCCACCAGGCGGACAGGGAAGTTTAACTATGGCTACACCTTC.

The J gene is TRBJ1-1, the V gene TRBV5-1, with 7 bases that match TRBD1. Germline V lookup: CDR1 SGHRS, CDR2 YFSETQ. The CDR3 is 12 amino acids. Trimming at V came to 3 bases and at J to 8 bases, leaving 4 bases not matched to a gene. The CDR3 spells CASSSRGEEAFF. For the CDR3, the DNA is TGCGCCAGCAGCTCCAGGGGGGAAGAAGCTTTCTTT.

J is TRBJ2-1 and V is TRBV7-2; the D gene is possibly TRBD2 (5 bases). The CDR3 covers 16 residues. V was pared by 5 bases and J by 7 bases, with 21 bases between. Germline CDR1 reads SGHTA; CDR2 reads FQGNSA. The CDR3 region is CASSPWGSARGNEQFF. The CDR3 DNA is TGTGCCAGCAGCCCCTGGGGTAGCGCCAGAGGTAATGAGCAGTTCTTC.

V gene TRBV11-2 combines with J gene TRBJ1-2; possible D gene TRBD1, 5 bases. The CDR3 is made up of 16 amino acids. Trimming stripped 5 bases from V and 0 bases from J, with 16 bases between. Germline CDR1 SGHAT, CDR2 FQNNGV. CDR3 in amino acids: CASSRITGLPNYGYTF. The CDR3 DNA reads as TGTGCCAGCAGCCGAATTACAGGCCTCCCTAACTATGGCTACACCTTC.

This clone appeared once. The rearrangement links TRBV5-1 to TRBJ1-4; the D gene is possibly TRBD1 (5 bases). Germline lookup yields CDR1 SGHRS and CDR2 YFSETQ. V dropped 5 bases and J dropped 5 bases, with 16 bases sitting between them. The CDR3 is 15 amino acids. The CDR3 here is CASSNIAGSNEKLFF. CDR3 nucleotide sequence: TGCGCCAGCAGTAATATTGCAGGGTCGAATGAAAAACTGTTTTTT.

A single count supports this clone. CDR3 protein: CASSEDMGAFNTIYF. CDR3 nucleotides: TGTGCCAGCAGTGAAGATATGGGGGCATTCAACACCATATATTTT. The chain combines TRBV2 with TRBJ1-3; D perhaps matches TRBD1 (6 bases). Germline V CDR1 and CDR2: SNHLY, FYNNEI. The germline V and J ends were trimmed by 1 base and 7 bases, with 14 bases remaining between them. This CDR3 comprises 15 residues.

The genes are TRBV6-2 or TRBV6-3 and TRBJ2-6; 8 bases fit TRBD2. With V trimmed by 0 bases and J by 4 bases, 8 bases remained unmatched. Germline values: CDR1 MNHEY, CDR2 SVGEGT. The CDR3 contains 18 residues. DNA for the CDR3: TGTGCCAGCAGTTACTCGTTGACGGGAGGGTTCGGGGCCAACGTCCTGACTTTC. Its translation is CASSYSLTGGFGANVLTF.